The 13 T cell receptor beta chains presented below share a single source sample, sequenced in a study of Tregs in tolerant kidney transplant recipients. The assay was immunoSEQ multiplex PCR, and TCRdb's table has in-frame clones only and misses some. The sample yields tens of thousands of clones, 80% to 85% seen once. Input material: CD4+ T cells from blood. Receptors were obtained from a human donor in good health.

The chain employs TRBV5-1 and TRBJ2-7; 13 bases fit TRBD2. This CDR3 has 17 amino acids. The germline V gene has CDR1 SGHRS and CDR2 YFSETQ. Trimming at V came to 5 bases and at J to 0 bases, leaving 8 bases not matched to a gene. DNA for the CDR3: TGCGCCAGCAGACCGGGACTAGCGGGACCGATCTCCTACGAGCAGTACTTC. Encoded protein: CASRPGLAGPISYEQYF.

The chain is built from TRBV14 and TRBJ2-3; D remains ambiguous. Trimming shortened V by 5 bases and J by 8 bases, and 8 bases separated the two germline ends. Germline V gene data show CDR1 as SGHDN and CDR2 as FVKESK. The length of the CDR3 is 11 residues. CDR3 sequence reads: CASSSRGTQYF. The CDR3 region has the DNA TGTGCCAGCAGCTCACGTGGTACGCAGTATTTT.

CDR3 DNA sequence: TGTGCCAGTAGTGTTAGCGGGAGGGCCCCCGGGGAGCTGTTTTTT. Translating gives CASSVSGRAPGELFF. J is TRBJ2-2 and V is TRBV19; TRBD2 matches at 11 bases. The junction had 5 bases not matched to a gene; V was cut back by 5 bases and J by 6 bases. This CDR3 comprises 15 residues. Germline CDR1 is LNHDA and CDR2 is SQIVND (reference sequence).

This chain joins TRBV19 and TRBJ2-3, with D perhaps matching TRBD1 (5 bases). V lost 4 bases to trimming and J lost 4 bases, with 9 bases between them. CDR1 and CDR2 (germline): LNHDA, SQIVND (reference sequence). CDR3 size: 13 residues. CDR3 residues: CASSTWGPDTQYF. CDR3 nucleotide sequence: TGTGCCAGTAGTACATGGGGCCCAGATACGCAGTATTTT.

This clone has a handful of counts. The chain has TRBV29-1 and TRBJ1-2; TRBD1 matches 7 bases. Germline values: CDR1 SQVTM, CDR2 ANQGSEA. The CDR3 has 14 residues. V shed 6 bases, J shed 8 bases, and the junction held 15 bases outside the gene matches. CDR3 nucleotide sequence: TGCAGCGTGACCCCCCCGGGACAGCCAACAGGCTACACCTTC. Its translation is CSVTPPGQPTGYTF.

The rearrangement joins TRBV18 to TRBJ2-3; no reliable D call. The CDR3 is 17 residues long. Germline CDR1 reads KGHSH; CDR2 reads LQKENI. V shed 6 bases and J shed 3 bases, with 22 bases lying between them. This CDR3 is CASSPPVGLLNTDTQYF. In DNA form, the CDR3 reads TGTGCCAGCTCCCCCCCCGTGGGGTTATTGAATACAGATACGCAGTATTTT.

The chain links TRBV5-1 to TRBJ1-6; TRBD1 is a possible D gene (5 bases). Between the trimmed V and J ends, which lost 1 base and 5 bases, there was a span of 19 bases. The CDR3 is 18 amino acids. Germline V gene data show CDR1 as SGHRS and CDR2 as YFSETQ. The CDR3: CASSLSGHRDGHNSPLHF. The CDR3 nucleotides are TGCGCCAGCAGCTTGAGCGGGCACCGGGACGGACATAATTCACCCCTCCACTTT.

The genes are TRBV11-2 and TRBJ2-2; TRBD1 agrees at 9 bases. This CDR3 is built from 14 residues. J gave up 4 bases and V 3 bases, and 0 bases lay outside the gene matches. Germline CDR1 is SGHAT and CDR2 is FQNNGV. The CDR3 loop is CASSLTGGTGELFF. CDR3 in DNA: TGTGCCAGCAGCTTGACAGGGGGCACCGGGGAGCTGTTTTTT.

The chain recombines TRBV10-2 with TRBJ2-5; 9 positions agree with TRBD2. The CDR3 runs 14 residues. V shed 2 bases, J shed 7 bases, and the junction held 5 bases outside the gene matches. Germline V gives CDR1 WSHSY, CDR2 SAAADI. CDR3 nucleotides: TGCGCCAGCAGTGAGATAGCGGGGGAGGGGACCCAGTACTTC. Translated: CASSEIAGEGTQYF.

The genes are TRBV4-1 and TRBJ2-4, with a possible D match to TRBD2 (6 bases). This CDR3 comprises 15 residues. Germline lookup yields CDR1 MGHRA and CDR2 YSYEKL. Trimming cost V 1 base and J 5 bases, with 12 bases left between them. The CDR3 sequence: CASSQVGRRENIQYF. The CDR3 DNA sequence: TGCGCCAGCAGCCAAGTAGGGAGGAGAGAAAACATTCAGTACTTC.

The J gene is TRBJ2-7, the V gene TRBV11-1; the D is unclear. CDR3 length: 12 amino acids. Trimming stripped 2 bases from V and 7 bases from J, with 9 bases between. Germline CDR1 reads SGHAT; CDR2 reads FQDESV (reference sequence). CDR3 DNA: TGTGCCAGCAGCTTATTATTAGGGGAGCAGTACTTC. It yields the protein CASSLLLGEQYF. Filled out from reference TRBV11-1 and TRBJ2-7, the complete variable domain reads EAEVAQSPRYKITEKSQAVAFWCDPISGHATLYWYRQILGQGPELLVQFQDESVVDDSQLPKDRFSAERLKGVDSTLKIQPAELGDSAMYLCASSLLLGEQYFGPGTRLTVT.

This clone was observed at least ten times. The J gene is TRBJ1-2, the V gene TRBV6-5; 7 bases match TRBD1. The germline V gene encodes CDR1 MNHEY and CDR2 SVGAGI. The CDR3 totals 13 residues. With V trimmed by 6 bases and J by 8 bases, 9 bases remained unmatched. The CDR3 is CASSPETGRGYTF. The DNA of the CDR3 is TGTGCCAGCAGCCCCGAGACAGGGAGAGGCTACACCTTC.

The chain has TRBV11-2 and TRBJ2-3; TRBD1 or TRBD2 may be the D gene (7 bases each). The germline V gene encodes CDR1 SGHAT and CDR2 FQNNGV. The V end was cut by 6 bases, the J end by 5 bases, with 21 bases between. The length of the CDR3 is 16 residues. The CDR3 loop is CASRAGRGLIGDTQYF. CDR3 bases: TGTGCCAGCAGGGCGGGGAGGGGGCTAATCGGAGATACGCAGTATTTT.